This entry describes one TCR beta chain. The junction does not match germline at one end; this may be a read error. This CDR3 contains 16 residues. In germline, CDR1 is DFQATT, CDR2 SNEGSKA (reference sequence). The data are from a study of T-cell reconstitution after alpha-beta-depleted transplantation in children. Unique molecular identifiers were incorporated into the prepared TCRbeta library. TCRdb called the PCR reads again in MiXCR, with one record for every CDR3 protein. The sample contains around 250,000 distinct CDR3 sequences, more than 9% of which appear only once. The sequencing used PBMCs from the stem cell graft donor, collected from the stem cell graft. J is TRBJ2-5 and V is TRBV20-1, with 10 nucleotides matching TRBD2. The TCR comes from a human donor who donated a stem cell graft to a child with SCID. The CDR3 DNA follows: TGCTGTGCTAGAGATCGCCTAGCGGGGGCACAAGAGACCCAGTACTTC. Protein sequence: CCARDRLAGAQETQYF.